This T cell receptor beta chain was sequenced in a study of control samples from healthy donors and cancer patients. Clones were sequenced by immunoSEQ multiplex PCR, and TCRdb holds only the in-frame ones, with some missing. The table records 400,000 to 500,000 clones, around nine tenths of them present only once. Trimming took off 6 bases at V and 7 bases at J, with 7 bases between the two ends. This CDR3 is built from 12 residues. The gene calls are TRBV12-3 or TRBV12-4 and TRBJ1-6, with D unresolved. This TCR derives from a man in his forties with head and neck cancer. The sequenced material came from PBMCs. CDR3 coding DNA: TGTGCCAGCAGGGGATCCAATTCACCCCTCCACTTT. This encodes CASRGSNSPLHF.